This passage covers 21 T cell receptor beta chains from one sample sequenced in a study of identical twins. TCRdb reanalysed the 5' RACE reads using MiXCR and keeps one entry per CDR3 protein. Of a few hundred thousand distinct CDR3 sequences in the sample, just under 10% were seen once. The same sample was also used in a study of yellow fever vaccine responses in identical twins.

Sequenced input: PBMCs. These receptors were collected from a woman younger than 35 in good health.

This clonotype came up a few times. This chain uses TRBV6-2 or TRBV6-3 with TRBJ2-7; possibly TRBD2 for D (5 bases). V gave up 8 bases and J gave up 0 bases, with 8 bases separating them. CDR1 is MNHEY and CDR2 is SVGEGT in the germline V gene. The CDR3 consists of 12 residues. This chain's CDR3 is CASGRGSYEQYF. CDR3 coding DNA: TGTGCCAGCGGCCGGGGCTCCTACGAGCAGTACTTC.

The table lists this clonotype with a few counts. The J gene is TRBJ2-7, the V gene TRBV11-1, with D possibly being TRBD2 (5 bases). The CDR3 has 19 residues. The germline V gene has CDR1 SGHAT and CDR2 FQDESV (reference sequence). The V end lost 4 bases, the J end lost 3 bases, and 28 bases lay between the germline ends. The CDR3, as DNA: TGTGCCAGCAGCTCCCTCTCCCCTACTGGCGGGTCCGGTGGCTACGAGCAGTACTTC. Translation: CASSSLSPTGGSGGYEQYF.

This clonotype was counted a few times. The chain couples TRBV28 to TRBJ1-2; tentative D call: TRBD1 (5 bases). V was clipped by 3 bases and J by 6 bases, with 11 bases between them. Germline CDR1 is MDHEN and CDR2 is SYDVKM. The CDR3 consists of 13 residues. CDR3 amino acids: CASSLRQSHGYTF. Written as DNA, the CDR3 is TGTGCCAGCAGTTTGCGACAGTCGCATGGCTACACCTTC.

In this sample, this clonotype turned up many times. CDR3 in amino acids: CASSFTFDNEQFF. CDR3 nucleotide sequence: TGCGCCAGCAGCTTCACTTTCGACAATGAGCAGTTCTTC. The gene calls are TRBV5-1 and TRBJ2-1; D is unresolved. The CDR3 contains 13 residues. V lost 2 bases to trimming and J lost 5 bases, with 8 bases between them. Germline-derived CDR1 and CDR2 are SGHRS and YFSETQ. Complete variable domain (other parts from reference TRBV5-1 and TRBJ2-1): KAGVTQTPRYLIKTRGQQVTLSCSPISGHRSVSWYQQTPGQGLQFLFEYFSETQRNKGNFPGRFSGRQFSNSRSEMNVSTLELGDSALYLCASSFTFDNEQFFGPGTRLTVL.

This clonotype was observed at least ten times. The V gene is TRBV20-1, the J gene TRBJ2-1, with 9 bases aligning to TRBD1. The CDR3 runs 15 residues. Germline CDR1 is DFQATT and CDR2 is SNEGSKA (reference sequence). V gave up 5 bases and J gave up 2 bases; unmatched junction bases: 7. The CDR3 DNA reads TGCAGTGCTCTTTCGGGACAGGGCCCCTACAATGAGCAGTTCTTC. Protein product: CSALSGQGPYNEQFF.

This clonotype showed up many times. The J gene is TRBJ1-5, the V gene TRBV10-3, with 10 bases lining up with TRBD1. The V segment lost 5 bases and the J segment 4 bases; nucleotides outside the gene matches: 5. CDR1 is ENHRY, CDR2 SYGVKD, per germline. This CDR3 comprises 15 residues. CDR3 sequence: CAISPGTGANQPQHF. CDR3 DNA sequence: TGTGCCATCAGTCCAGGGACAGGGGCAAATCAGCCCCAGCATTTT.

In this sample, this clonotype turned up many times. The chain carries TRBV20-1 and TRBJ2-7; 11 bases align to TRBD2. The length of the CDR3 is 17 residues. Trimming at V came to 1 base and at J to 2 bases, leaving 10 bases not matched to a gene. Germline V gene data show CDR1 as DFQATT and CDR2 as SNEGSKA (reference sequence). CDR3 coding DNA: TGCAGTGCTAGAGTGGGCGGTAGCGGGAGGGCCACCTACGAGCAGTACTTC. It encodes CSARVGGSGRATYEQYF.

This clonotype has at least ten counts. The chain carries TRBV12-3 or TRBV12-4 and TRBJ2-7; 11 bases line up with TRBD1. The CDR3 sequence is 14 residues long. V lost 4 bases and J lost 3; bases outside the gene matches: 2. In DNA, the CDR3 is TGTGCCAGCAGTTGGGACAGGGGGAACTACGAGCAGTACTTC. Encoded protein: CASSWDRGNYEQYF.

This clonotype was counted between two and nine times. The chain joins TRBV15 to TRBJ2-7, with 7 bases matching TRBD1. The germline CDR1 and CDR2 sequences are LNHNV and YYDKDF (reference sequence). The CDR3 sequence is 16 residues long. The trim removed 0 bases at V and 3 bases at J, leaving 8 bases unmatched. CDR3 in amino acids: CATSRDEGGSVYEQYF. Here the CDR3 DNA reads TGTGCCACCAGCAGAGATGAAGGGGGCTCTGTCTACGAGCAGTACTTC.

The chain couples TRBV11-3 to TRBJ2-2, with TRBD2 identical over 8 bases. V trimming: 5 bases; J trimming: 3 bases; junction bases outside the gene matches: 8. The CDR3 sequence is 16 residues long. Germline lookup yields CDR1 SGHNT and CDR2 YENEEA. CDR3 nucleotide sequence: TGTGCCAGCAGCCCCCCGGGAGGGAAGGACACCGGGGAGCTGTTTTTT. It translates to CASSPPGGKDTGELFF.

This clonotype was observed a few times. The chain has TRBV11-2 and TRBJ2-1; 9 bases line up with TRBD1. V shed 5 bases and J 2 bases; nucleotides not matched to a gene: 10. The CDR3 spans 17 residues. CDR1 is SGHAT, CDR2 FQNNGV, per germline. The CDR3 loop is CASSPPSGTGTYNEQFF. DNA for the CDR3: TGTGCCAGCAGCCCCCCCTCGGGGACAGGGACCTACAATGAGCAGTTCTTC. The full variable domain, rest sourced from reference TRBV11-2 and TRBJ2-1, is EAGVAQSPRYKIIEKRQSVAFWCNPISGHATLYWYQQILGQGPKLLIQFQNNGVVDDSQLPKDRFSAERLKGVDSTLKIQPAKLEDSAVYLCASSPPSGTGTYNEQFFGPGTRLTVL.

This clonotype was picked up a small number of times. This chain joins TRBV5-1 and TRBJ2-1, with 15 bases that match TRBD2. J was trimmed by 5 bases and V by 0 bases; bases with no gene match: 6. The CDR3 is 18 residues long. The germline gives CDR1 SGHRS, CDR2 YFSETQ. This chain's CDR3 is CASSLDGLAGGKHNEQFF. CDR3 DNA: TGCGCCAGCAGCTTGGACGGACTAGCGGGGGGGAAACACAATGAGCAGTTCTTC.

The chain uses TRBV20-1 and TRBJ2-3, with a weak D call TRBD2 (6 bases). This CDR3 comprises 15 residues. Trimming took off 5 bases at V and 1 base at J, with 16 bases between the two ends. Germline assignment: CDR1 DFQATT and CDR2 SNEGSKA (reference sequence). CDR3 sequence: CSAPTGEIRTDTQYF. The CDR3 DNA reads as TGCAGTGCTCCGACGGGGGAGATTCGCACAGATACGCAGTATTTT.

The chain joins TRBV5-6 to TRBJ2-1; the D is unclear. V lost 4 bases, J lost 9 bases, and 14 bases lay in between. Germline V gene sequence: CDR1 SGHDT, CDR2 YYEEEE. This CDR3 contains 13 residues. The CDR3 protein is CASSPGVSGEQFF. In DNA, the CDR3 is TGTGCCAGCAGCCCCGGAGTCTCCGGTGAGCAGTTCTTC.

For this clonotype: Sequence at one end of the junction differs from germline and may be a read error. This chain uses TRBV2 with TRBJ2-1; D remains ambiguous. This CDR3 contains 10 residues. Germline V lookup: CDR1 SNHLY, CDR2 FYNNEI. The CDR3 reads CASRILIPPF. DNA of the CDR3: TGTGCCAGCAGAATCCTGATACCCCCCTTC. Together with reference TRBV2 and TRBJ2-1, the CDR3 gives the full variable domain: EPEVTQTPSHQVTQMGQEVILRCVPISNHLYFYWYRQILGQKVEFLVSFYNNEISEKSEIFDDQFSVERPDGSNFTLKIRSTKLEDSAMYFCASRILIPPFGPGTRLTVL.

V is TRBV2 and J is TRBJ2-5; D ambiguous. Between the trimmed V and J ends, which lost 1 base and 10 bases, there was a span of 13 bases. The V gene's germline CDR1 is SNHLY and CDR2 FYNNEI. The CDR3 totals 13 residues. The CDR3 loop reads CASSEVGLDVQYF. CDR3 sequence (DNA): TGTGCCAGCAGTGAAGTGGGCCTGGACGTCCAGTACTTC. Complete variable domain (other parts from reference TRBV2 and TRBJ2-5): EPEVTQTPSHQVTQMGQEVILRCVPISNHLYFYWYRQILGQKVEFLVSFYNNEISEKSEIFDDQFSVERPDGSNFTLKIRSTKLEDSAMYFCASSEVGLDVQYFGPGTRLLVL.

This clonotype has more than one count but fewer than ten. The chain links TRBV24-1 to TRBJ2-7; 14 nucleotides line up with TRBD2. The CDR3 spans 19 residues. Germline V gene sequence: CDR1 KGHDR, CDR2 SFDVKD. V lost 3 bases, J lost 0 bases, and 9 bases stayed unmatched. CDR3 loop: CATSDTGTSGGANSYEQYF. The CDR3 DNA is TGTGCCACCAGTGATACCGGGACTAGCGGGGGTGCTAACTCCTACGAGCAGTACTTC.

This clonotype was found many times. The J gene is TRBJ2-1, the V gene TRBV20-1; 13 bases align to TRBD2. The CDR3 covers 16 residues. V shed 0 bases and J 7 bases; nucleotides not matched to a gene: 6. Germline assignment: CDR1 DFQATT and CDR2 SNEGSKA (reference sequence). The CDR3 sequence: CSARDIGTSGKNEQFF. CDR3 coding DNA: TGCAGTGCTAGAGACATAGGGACTAGCGGGAAGAATGAGCAGTTCTTC.

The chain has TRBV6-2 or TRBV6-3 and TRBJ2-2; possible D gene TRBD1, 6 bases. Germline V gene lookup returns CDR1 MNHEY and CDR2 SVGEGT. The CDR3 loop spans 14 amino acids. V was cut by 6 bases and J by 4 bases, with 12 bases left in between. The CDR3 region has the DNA TGTGCCAGCAGCTACGGACAGAGCACCGGGGAGCTGTTTTTT. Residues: CASSYGQSTGELFF.

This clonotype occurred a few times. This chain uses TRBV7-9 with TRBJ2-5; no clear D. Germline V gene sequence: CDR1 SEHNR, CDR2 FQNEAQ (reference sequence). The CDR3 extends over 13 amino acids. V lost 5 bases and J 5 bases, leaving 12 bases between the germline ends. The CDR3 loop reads CASSPTWMETQYF. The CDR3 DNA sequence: TGTGCCAGCAGCCCTACATGGATGGAGACCCAGTACTTC.

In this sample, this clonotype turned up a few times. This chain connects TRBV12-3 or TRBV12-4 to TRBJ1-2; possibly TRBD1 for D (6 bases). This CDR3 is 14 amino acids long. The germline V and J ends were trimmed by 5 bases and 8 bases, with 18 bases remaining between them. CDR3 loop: CASSPRVGASGYTF. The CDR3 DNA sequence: TGTGCCAGCAGTCCCCGGGTGGGGGCAAGCGGCTACACCTTC.